These T cell receptor beta chains were read from a single sample in a study of Ad26.COV2.S vaccination and SARS-CoV-2 variants. Clones were read by immunoSEQ multiplex PCR, and TCRdb kept only the in-frame ones, dropping some. The sample carries 500,000 or so clones, 85% to 90% recorded once. Sequenced here: peripheral blood, sampled in a trial of Ad26.COV2.S vaccine versus placebo. The receptors were sampled from a person between 18 and 65 years old who received the Ad26.COV2.S COVID-19 vaccine or a placebo. CDR3s include the opening cysteine and the closing phenylalanine or tryptophan. D genes are given only for firm matches. Size values are once, few and many counts, or a class for expanded clones, and some rows have none.

.,.,TRBV7-8,14,TRBJ2-1,TGTGCCAGCAGCTTAACTTTGAACTCCAATGAGCAGTTCTTC,CASSLTLNSNEQFF
.,.,TRBV5-4,13,TRBJ1-2,TGTGCCAGCAGCTTGGGGGGAGGCTACGGCTACACCTTC,CASSLGGGYGYTF
TRBD1,.,TRBV4-3,14,TRBJ1-5,TGCGCCAGCAGCTCTCGACAGGGAGGTCAGCCCCAGCATTTT,CASSSRQGGQPQHF
TRBD1,.,TRBV13,16,TRBJ1-2,TGTGCCAGCAGCTTGTGGGTGACAGGGAGTAATTATGGCTACACCTTC,CASSLWVTGSNYGYTF
.,.,TRBV7-3,12,TRBJ2-2,TGTGCCAGCAGCTCCTTCACCGGGGAGCTGTTTTTT,CASSSFTGELFF
.,few,TRBV10-3,13,TRBJ1-5,TGTGCCATCAGTGACAGGGCTTATCAGCCCCAGCATTTT,CAISDRAYQPQHF
.,.,TRBV19,15,TRBJ2-1,TGTGCCAGTAGTATTTGGGGAACAGATTACAATGAGCAGTTCTTC,CASSIWGTDYNEQFF
TRBD2,once,TRBV7-9,17,TRBJ2-2,TGTGCCAGCAGCTCAGGACTAGCGGGAGCCAACACCGGGGAGCTGTTTTTT,CASSSGLAGANTGELFF
.,once,TRBV7-2,13,TRBJ1-5,TGTGCCAGCAGGGGAGACTGGGGACAGCCCCAGCATTTT,CASRGDWGQPQHF
TRBD2,once,TRBV11-3,15,TRBJ2-1,TGTGCCAGCAGCCGAAAGCGGGAGACGGACAATGAGCAGTTCTTC,CASSRKRETDNEQFF
.,.,TRBV5-1,16,TRBJ2-7,TGCGCCAGCAGCTTGGGCCTCAGAGGCCCCACCCACGAGCAGTACTTC,CASSLGLRGPTHEQYF
TRBD1,.,TRBV5-1,17,TRBJ1-3,TGCGCCAGCAGTTTCACGCGACAGGGCCTCTCTGGAAACACCATATATTTT,CASSFTRQGLSGNTIYF
TRBD2,.,TRBV5-1,16,TRBJ2-3,TGCGCCAGCAGCTTGGGGGTAGCGGGCAGCGGAGATACGCAGTATTTT,CASSLGVAGSGDTQYF
.,.,TRBV7-8,16,TRBJ1-6,TGTGCCAGCATCCGCCGACGAGGCAGACCAAATTCACCCCTCCACTTT,CASIRRRGRPNSPLHF
.,.,TRBV12-5,12,TRBJ1-2,TGTGCTCCCGGGAGGGAGGACTATGGCTACACCTTC,CAPGREDYGYTF
TRBD1,.,TRBV6-5,14,TRBJ1-5,TGTGCCAGCAGTTTAGGACAGGTAAATCAGCCCCAGCATTTT,CASSLGQVNQPQHF
.,once,TRBV7-3,13,TRBJ2-2,TGTGCCATCAGGGGGAGGGGAACCGGGGAGCTGTTTTTT,CAIRGRGTGELFF
TRBD1,.,TRBV6-5,14,TRBJ1-2,TGTGCCAGCAGTACAAGGACAGGGGTCGATGGCTACACCTTC,CASSTRTGVDGYTF
TRBD2,.,TRBV10-3,16,TRBJ2-5,TGTGCCATCAGTGCGCGGACGGGAGGGTACCAAGAGACCCAGTACTTC,CAISARTGGYQETQYF
.,.,TRBV7-4,16,TRBJ2-5,TGTGCCAGCAGCTTAATACTGGATGGGATTAGAGAGACCCAGTACTTC,CASSLILDGIRETQYF
TRBD2,.,TRBV9,14,TRBJ2-1,TGTGCCAGCAGCGGTGGGACTAGCCCGAATGAGCAGTTCTTC,CASSGGTSPNEQFF
.,many,TRBV18,17,TRBJ1-2,TGTGCCAGCTCAGCAACGGGGCAGCCCACATCACTCTATGGCTACACCTTC,CASSATGQPTSLYGYTF
.,.,TRBV2,10,TRBJ1-1,TGTGCCAGCAGTGAAGCTGAAGCTTTCTTT,CASSEAEAFF
.,.,TRBV7-3,15,TRBJ2-1,TGTGCCAGCAGCTTAGCAGGCGGGCTATACAATGAGCAGTTCTTC,CASSLAGGLYNEQFF
.,.,TRBV7-2,16,TRBJ1-6,TGTGCCAGCAGCCCCAGGGAGGTGCCTTATAATTCACCCCTCCACTTT,CASSPREVPYNSPLHF
.,few,TRBV6-1,15,TRBJ1-6,TGTGCCAGCAGTGAACAGAGCTCCTATAATTCACCCCTCCACTTT,CASSEQSSYNSPLHF
TRBD2,.,TRBV7-3,16,TRBJ2-2,TGTGCCAGCAGCTTAAGGGCTAGCGGGAGGACCGGGGAGCTGTTTTTT,CASSLRASGRTGELFF
.,.,TRBV5-1,15,TRBJ2-1,TGCGCCAGCAGCGCCGGGACGGAGTGGATCAATGAGCAGTTCTTC,CASSAGTEWINEQFF
TRBD2,.,TRBV6-7,16,TRBJ2-3,TGTGCCAGCAGTTCGGGACTAGCGGGAGCGACAGATACGCAGTATTTT,CASSSGLAGATDTQYF
.,.,TRBV19,16,TRBJ2-2,TGTGCCAGTAGTTCGGACCGGGGCGCCGACACCGGGGAGCTGTTTTTT,CASSSDRGADTGELFF
.,.,TRBV6-5,14,TRBJ2-3,TGTGCCAGCAGTTACAGCTTGGGCACAGATACGCAGTATTTT,CASSYSLGTDTQYF
TRBD1,.,TRBV7-2,16,TRBJ1-5,TGTGCCAGCAGTTCTCAGGGGGCGCAGAGCAATCAGCCCCAGCATTTT,CASSSQGAQSNQPQHF
.,once,TRBV7-2,15,TRBJ1-5,TGTGCCAGCAGCTTATTCTTGGGAGGGGAACAGCCCCAGCATTTT,CASSLFLGGEQPQHF
TRBD1,.,TRBV4-3,20,TRBJ1-2,TGCGCCAGCAGCCAAAATGTCTTAATGGGTCGGGACAGGGCCCACTATGGCTACACCTTC,CASSQNVLMGRDRAHYGYTF
.,.,TRBV6-5,16,TRBJ1-6,TGTGCCAGCAGTTACTCCCGGGACCGCTGGGGCTCACCCCTCCACTTT,CASSYSRDRWGSPLHF
.,.,TRBV4-1,15,TRBJ1-5,TGCGCCAGCAGCCAAATTGGGGTGGAGGGGCTGCCCCAGCATTTT,CASSQIGVEGLPQHF
.,.,TRBV29-1,17,TRBJ2-2,TGCAGCGTTGATGGGGGGGTGACAGGGTTTGAAGCCGGGGAGCTGTTTTTT,CSVDGGVTGFEAGELFF
.,.,TRBV5-1,14,TRBJ1-5,TGCGCCAGCAGCTTGTCAGGATACAATCAGCCCCAGCATTTT,CASSLSGYNQPQHF
.,once,TRBV5-1,16,TRBJ2-5,TGCGCCAGCAGCTTGGGGCCCTGGAGCGCGCAAGAGACCCAGTACTTC,CASSLGPWSAQETQYF
.,.,TRBV28,14,TRBJ1-4,TGTGCCAGCAGTGAGGACAGACCTAATGAAAAACTGTTTTTT,CASSEDRPNEKLFF
.,once,TRBV5-8,15,TRBJ2-4,TGTGCCAGCAGCTTGGAAGGGACGGTAAAAAACATTCAGTACTTC,CASSLEGTVKNIQYF
.,.,TRBV5-1,18,TRBJ2-3,TGCGCCAGCAGCTTGGTCCTTTTAGGTGATCCTAAGACAGATACGCAGTATTTT,CASSLVLLGDPKTDTQYF
TRBD1,.,TRBV7-2,14,TRBJ2-5,TGTGCCAGCAGCTTATACGGACAGGGGGGGTCCCAGTACTTC,CASSLYGQGGSQYF
TRBD1,.,TRBV28,16,TRBJ2-5,TGTGCCAGCAGGGGGTTGGACAGGGTAGGGCGAGAGACCCAGTACTTC,CASRGLDRVGRETQYF
.,.,TRBV10-1,15,TRBJ1-1,TGCGCCAGCAGTGAGTCTAAGGGGAGGAGTGCTGAAGCTTTCTTT,CASSESKGRSAEAFF
TRBD1,.,TRBV9,14,TRBJ2-1,TGTGCCAGCAGCAATGACAGGGTGGGCAATGAGCAGTTCTTC,CASSNDRVGNEQFF
.,.,TRBV18,17,TRBJ1-5,TGTGCCAGCTCACCATCACAGGGTGAGAGTGGCAATCAGCCCCAGCATTTT,CASSPSQGESGNQPQHF
.,.,TRBV7-6,15,TRBJ1-5,TGTGCCAGCAGCTCCTACAGGGATAGCAATCAGCCCCAGCATTTT,CASSSYRDSNQPQHF
.,.,TRBV15,19,TRBJ2-1,TGTGCCACCAGCAGAGACCTACCAGAAGGGACAAGGTACTACAATGAGCAGTTCTTC,CATSRDLPEGTRYYNEQFF
.,.,TRBV5-4,12,TRBJ1-1,TGTGCCAGTTGGTCCCCGAACACTGAAGCTTTCTTT,CASWSPNTEAFF
.,.,TRBV10-1,14,TRBJ2-1,TGCGCCAGCAACCCGGCAAGGGACGACAATGAGCAGTTCTTC,CASNPARDDNEQFF
.,.,TRBV7-2,13,TRBJ1-4,TGTGCCAGCAGCCCGACAACTAATGAAAAACTGTTTTTT,CASSPTTNEKLFF
.,.,TRBV4-3,16,TRBJ1-1,TGCGCCAGCAGCCGGGGGTTTCAGCAAGCGAACACTGAAGCTTTCTTT,CASSRGFQQANTEAFF
TRBD2,.,TRBV6-5,15,TRBJ2-1,TGTGCCAGCAGTTACTCAGGGGTAGCGGGATTTGAGCAGTTCTTC,CASSYSGVAGFEQFF
.,.,TRBV7-3,14,TRBJ1-3,TGTGCCAGCAGCTATGGGCCGTCTGGAAACACCATATATTTT,CASSYGPSGNTIYF
.,few,TRBV12-3/TRBV12-4,13,TRBJ1-5,TGTGCCAGCACCAAGGGGGGCAATCAGCCCCAGCATTTT,CASTKGGNQPQHF
.,.,TRBV5-1,12,TRBJ2-7,TGCGCCAGCAGCCCCGATGGCTACGAGCAGTACTTC,CASSPDGYEQYF
.,.,TRBV19,16,TRBJ1-5,TGTGCCAGTAGTATGGGTGTACGTCTCACATATCAGCCCCAGCATTTT,CASSMGVRLTYQPQHF
.,.,TRBV19,15,TRBJ2-2,TGTGCCAGTAGTATTAGGGCCGCGAACACCGGGGAGCTGTTTTTT,CASSIRAANTGELFF